This T cell receptor beta chain appears in the sequencing data of a study of T cells in narcolepsy. Study conclusions and caveats: Autoreactive clonotypes reportedly recurred in blood of same and different patients, not controls.

With regard to this clone: Its antigen is as yet unknown.

V was shortened by 0 bases and J by 5 bases, with 14 bases between the two germline ends. The CDR3 consists of 15 residues. Germline loops: CDR1 SGHRS, CDR2 YFSETQ. The repertoire was sequenced with immunoSEQ multiplex PCR; TCRdb's copy has only in-frame clones and lacks some. The sample carries 35,000 to 40,000 clones, 70% to 90% recorded once. The sample consisted of CD45RA- memory CD4+ T cells from PBMCs. The chain recombines TRBV5-1 with TRBJ1-2; D possibly corresponds to TRBD1 (6 bases). The receptor's source is a human donor with narcolepsy. CDR3 amino acids: CASSLVVGGQYGYTF. CDR3 bases: TGCGCCAGCAGCTTGGTGGTAGGGGGGCAGTATGGCTACACCTTC.